This T cell receptor (beta chain) originates from a study of human T cells and chemical hapten exposure. Study at large: Investigators sensitized roughly 2 cm by roughly 2 cm of upper inner arm skin with 2% DPC. The study traced per-sample TCR yield variation mainly to small differences in pooled library volumes.

One entry per CDR3 protein results from TCRdb running MiXCR on the RACE reads. This sample carries about 110,000 distinct CDR3 sequences, 8% to 13% of them seen once, and the ten largest clones take under 4.5%. Time point defined: patch test 1, 2 weeks after DPC sensitization. Treatment: therapeutic diphenylcyclopropenone sensitization with weekly scalp DPC. This clonotype was picked up many times. Germline-derived CDR1 and CDR2 are SGHRS and YFSETQ. This CDR3 has 16 residues. The V end lost 3 bases, the J end lost 6 bases, and 21 bases lay between the germline ends. This clonotype was sampled from a middle-aged woman with alopecia areata. Some clones in this sample may be carry-over from other donors' samples. The gene calls are TRBV5-1 and TRBJ1-2, with TRBD1 as a possible D gene (6 bases). The input for sequencing was whole blood, taken in connection with sensitization to the hapten diphenylcyclopropenone (DPC). CDR3 sequence (DNA): TGCGCCAGCAGCTATACACAGGGCGGGAGAGCGGATGGCTACACCTTC. Its translation is CASSYTQGGRADGYTF.